The 18 T cell receptor beta chains below come from one sample, sequenced in a study of identical twins. Each CDR3 protein is one row after TCRdb ran MiXCR on the 5' RACE reads. Of about 810,000 distinct CDR3 sequences listed, 9% to 15% are singletons. This sample also appeared in a second study, on yellow fever vaccine responses in identical twins.

The sample was PBMCs. These receptors all stem from a woman between 18 and 29 years old in good health.

The chain is built from TRBV29-1 and TRBJ1-3; possibly TRBD1 for D (6 bases). CDR3 length equals 13 residues. V was shortened by 6 bases and J by 3 bases, with 12 bases between the two germline ends. The germline CDR1 and CDR2 sequences are SQVTM and ANQGSEA. CDR3 nucleotides: TGCAGCGTAGGACAGCGAAATGGAAACACCATATATTTT. It encodes CSVGQRNGNTIYF. Supplemented by reference TRBV29-1 and TRBJ1-3, the full variable domain reads SAVISQKPSRDICQRGTSLTIQCQVDSQVTMMFWYRQQPGQSLTLIATANQGSEATYESGFVIDKFPISRPNLTFSTLTVSNMSPEDSSIYLCSVGQRNGNTIYFGEGSWLTVV.

In DNA form, the CDR3 reads TGTGCCAGCTCCCGAAAGCGGGAGATGTCCTACGAGCAGTACTTC. Protein sequence: CASSRKREMSYEQYF. The chain joins TRBV3-1 to TRBJ2-7; the match to TRBD2 covers 8 bases. CDR1 LGHDT and CDR2 YNNKEL come from the germline V gene (reference sequence). Losses at the gene ends were 8 bases for V and 1 base for J; bases not matched to a gene: 10. This CDR3 has 15 amino acids.

This clonotype has at least ten counts. The CDR3 is CASSLALASYEQYV. The CDR3 DNA is TGTGCCAGCAGCTTGGCACTAGCCTCCTACGAGCAGTACGTC. V gene TRBV5-5 combines with J gene TRBJ2-7, with TRBD2 as a possible D gene (6 bases). Germline CDR1 SGHKS, CDR2 YYEKEE (reference sequence). The CDR3 has 14 residues. Trimming stripped 0 bases from V and 0 bases from J, with 7 bases between.

This clonotype turned up a few times. This rearrangement joins TRBV11-2 to TRBJ2-2, with 10 bases identical to TRBD1. Germline-derived CDR1 and CDR2 are SGHAT and FQNNGV. This CDR3 has 17 amino acids. With 4 bases clipped from V and 7 bases from J, the junction kept 12 bases outside the gene matches. In DNA, the CDR3 is TGTGCCAGCAGCTCAGTCCGGACAGGGGGTTTCGGCGGGGAGCTGTTTTTT. It is translated as CASSSVRTGGFGGELFF.

V is TRBV11-1 and J is TRBJ1-5; a possible D gene is TRBD1 (5 bases). Deletions cut 1 base from V and 0 bases from J, with 19 bases between. The CDR3 runs 19 residues. Germline CDR1 reads SGHAT; CDR2 reads FQDESV (reference sequence). The CDR3 nucleotides are TGTGCCAGCAGCTTAGAGTCCAGGGATGGAGCAAATAGCAATCAGCCCCAGCATTTT. It specifies CASSLESRDGANSNQPQHF.

The V gene is TRBV11-2, the J gene TRBJ2-2, with 13 bases that match TRBD2. With 1 base clipped from V and 0 bases from J, the junction kept 5 bases outside the gene matches. The CDR3 extends over 19 amino acids. The V gene's germline CDR1 is SGHAT and CDR2 FQNNGV. The CDR3 reads CASSLVTSGRATNTGELFF. CDR3 DNA: TGTGCCAGCAGCTTAGTAACTAGCGGGAGGGCCACGAACACCGGGGAGCTGTTTTTT. The variable domain in full, with the rest retrieved from reference TRBV11-2 and TRBJ2-2, is EAGVAQSPRYKIIEKRQSVAFWCNPISGHATLYWYQQILGQGPKLLIQFQNNGVVDDSQLPKDRFSAERLKGVDSTLKIQPAKLEDSAVYLCASSLVTSGRATNTGELFFGEGSRLTVL.

This clonotype was seen repeatedly, ten times or more. This chain connects TRBV12-3 or TRBV12-4 to TRBJ1-1; TRBD1 is a possible D gene (5 bases). CDR3 size: 12 residues. Trimming removed 10 bases at V and 1 base at J, with 10 bases between. Written as DNA, the CDR3 is TGTGCCACCCAGGGAGGGAACACTGAAGCTTTCTTT. Translated, it gives CATQGGNTEAFF.

V and J are TRBV28 and TRBJ2-7, with 10 bases aligning to TRBD2. Per the germline V gene, CDR1 is MDHEN and CDR2 is SYDVKM. J gave up 3 bases and V 6 bases, and 5 bases lay outside the gene matches. The CDR3 is 14 amino acids. The CDR3 DNA is TGTGCCAGCAGGGATTCTAGCGGGGGCTACGAGCAGTACGTC. Protein: CASRDSSGGYEQYV.

This clonotype was detected ten times or more. V usage is TRBV20-1 and J usage is TRBJ2-3; the match to TRBD2 covers 10 bases. Germline V gene sequence: CDR1 DFQATT, CDR2 SNEGSKA (reference sequence). The CDR3 sequence is 14 residues long. Losses at the gene ends were 2 bases for V and 1 base for J; bases not matched to a gene: 0. CDR3 loop: CSARLAGGTDTQYF. The DNA of the CDR3 is TGCAGTGCTAGACTAGCGGGGGGCACAGATACGCAGTATTTT.

In this sample, this clonotype turned up a few times. This chain uses TRBV4-1 with TRBJ2-3, with D perhaps assigned TRBD1 or TRBD2 (5 bases each). The CDR3 covers 14 residues. Germline V gene sequence: CDR1 MGHRA, CDR2 YSYEKL. V was pared by 5 bases and J by 2 bases, with 11 bases between. The CDR3 DNA reads TGCGCCAGCAGCGAACGGGGACCCACAGATACGCAGTATTTT. This translates into CASSERGPTDTQYF.

This clonotype turned up a few times. The chain combines TRBV5-1 with TRBJ1-2; D perhaps matches TRBD1 (6 bases). V lost 0 bases and J lost 5, with 11 bases in between. Germline-derived CDR1 and CDR2 are SGHRS and YFSETQ. The CDR3 is 14 residues long. The CDR3 spells CASSLGRGSYGYTF. CDR3 nucleotides: TGCGCCAGCAGCTTGGGAAGGGGGAGTTATGGCTACACCTTC.

CDR3: CASSSILVPETQYF. In DNA form, the CDR3 reads TGTGCCAGCAGCTCGATACTAGTTCCCGAGACCCAGTACTTC. V is TRBV11-3 and J is TRBJ2-5, with D possibly matching TRBD2 (5 bases). CDR3 size: 14 residues. The ends were cut back, 4 bases at V and 5 bases at J, with 14 bases in the middle. Looked up from germline, CDR1 is SGHNT and CDR2 is YENEEA.

The rearrangement uses TRBV12-3 or TRBV12-4 and TRBJ1-4; D perhaps matches TRBD1 (5 bases). CDR3 length equals 14 residues. Between the trimmed V and J ends, which lost 4 bases and 6 bases, there was a span of 12 bases. The CDR3, as DNA: TGTGCCAGCAGTTCCCCCGGCAGGGATGAAAAACTGTTTTTT. Protein sequence: CASSSPGRDEKLFF.

This sequence joins TRBV10-3 and TRBJ2-2; TRBD2 matches 11 bases. The CDR3 length is 15 residues. Trimming removed 6 bases from V and 5 bases from J; junction bases left unmatched: 5. Germline CDR1 and CDR2: ENHRY and SYGVKD. In DNA, the CDR3 is TGTGCCATCAGGAGAGTAGCGGGAGGGACCGGGGAGCTGTTTTTT. The encoded protein is CAIRRVAGGTGELFF.

The chain is built from TRBV4-1 and TRBJ1-2; TRBD1 agrees at 9 bases. Germline V gives CDR1 MGHRA, CDR2 YSYEKL. The CDR3 length is 21 residues. Germline trimming cut 4 bases from V and 1 base from J; bases unmatched to any gene: 22. CDR3 DNA: TGCGCCAGCAGCCTGCGACCGGGACAGGGAAAGATACCGTCGCTTAACTATGGCTACACCTTC. Translated: CASSLRPGQGKIPSLNYGYTF.

The chain is built from TRBV15 and TRBJ1-5; D is ambiguous. The CDR3 extends over 12 amino acids. The germline V gene encodes CDR1 LNHNV and CDR2 YYDKDF (reference sequence). V shed 0 bases and J shed 7 bases, with 4 bases lying between them. In DNA form, the CDR3 reads TGTGCCACCAGCAGAGAGAGCCAGCCCCAGCATTTT. Its translation is CATSRESQPQHF.

The V and J genes are TRBV20-1 and TRBJ2-2, with 10 nucleotides matching TRBD2. The V gene's germline CDR1 is DFQATT and CDR2 SNEGSKA (reference sequence). This CDR3 region has 18 residues. CDR3 sequence reads: CCARDMIAGGRGTGELFF. The DNA of the CDR3 is TGCTGCGCTAGAGATATGATAGCGGGGGGCCGGGGCACCGGGGAGCTGTTTTTT.

Many counts were recorded for this clonotype. The chain carries TRBV12-3 or TRBV12-4 and TRBJ2-7, with a tentative D call TRBD1 (8 bases). This CDR3 region has 18 residues. V was clipped by 3 bases and J by 7 bases, with 28 bases between them. The CDR3 nucleotides read TGTGCCAGCAGTTTTGGGGACTACGGGACAGGCCCTCGTTGGGAGCAGTACTTC. Protein sequence: CASSFGDYGTGPRWEQYF.